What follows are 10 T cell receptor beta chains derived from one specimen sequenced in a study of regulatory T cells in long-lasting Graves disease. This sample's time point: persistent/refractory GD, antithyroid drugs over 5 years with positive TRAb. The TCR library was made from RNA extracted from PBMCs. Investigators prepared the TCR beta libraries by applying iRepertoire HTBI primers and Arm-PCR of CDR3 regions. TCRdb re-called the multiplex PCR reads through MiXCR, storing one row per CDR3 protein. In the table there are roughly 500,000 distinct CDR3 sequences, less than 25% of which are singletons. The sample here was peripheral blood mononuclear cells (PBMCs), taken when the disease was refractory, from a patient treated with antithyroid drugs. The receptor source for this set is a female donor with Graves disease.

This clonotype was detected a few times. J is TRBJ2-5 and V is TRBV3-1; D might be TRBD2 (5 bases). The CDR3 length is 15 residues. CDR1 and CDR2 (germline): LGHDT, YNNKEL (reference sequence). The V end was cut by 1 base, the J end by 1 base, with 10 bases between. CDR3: CASSQVEGLQETQYF. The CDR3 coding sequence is TGTGCCAGCAGCCAAGTCGAGGGTCTCCAAGAGACCCAGTACTTC.

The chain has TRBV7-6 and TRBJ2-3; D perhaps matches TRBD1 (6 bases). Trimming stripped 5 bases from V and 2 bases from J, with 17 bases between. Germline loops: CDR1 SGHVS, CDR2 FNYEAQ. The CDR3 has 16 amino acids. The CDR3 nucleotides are TGTGCCAGCAGCGCAGGGGAGATCTCCCCCACAGATACGCAGTATTTT. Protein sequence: CASSAGEISPTDTQYF.

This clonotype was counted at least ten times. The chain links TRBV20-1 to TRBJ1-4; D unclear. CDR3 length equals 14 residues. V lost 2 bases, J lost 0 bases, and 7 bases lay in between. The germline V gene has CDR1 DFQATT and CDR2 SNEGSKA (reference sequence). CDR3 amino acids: CSARPGTTNEKLFF. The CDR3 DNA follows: TGCAGTGCTAGACCCGGGACAACTAATGAAAAACTGTTTTTT.

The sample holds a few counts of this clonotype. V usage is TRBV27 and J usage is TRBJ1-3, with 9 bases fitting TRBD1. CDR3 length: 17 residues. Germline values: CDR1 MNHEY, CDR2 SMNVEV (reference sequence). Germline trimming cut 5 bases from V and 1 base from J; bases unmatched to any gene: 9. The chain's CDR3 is CASSLTGGPFSGNTIYF. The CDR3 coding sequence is TGTGCCAGCAGTCTCACAGGGGGCCCCTTTTCTGGAAACACCATATATTTT.

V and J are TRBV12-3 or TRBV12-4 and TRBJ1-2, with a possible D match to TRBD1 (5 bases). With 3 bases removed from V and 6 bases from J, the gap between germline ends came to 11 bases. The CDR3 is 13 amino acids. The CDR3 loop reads CASSFPGRDGYTF. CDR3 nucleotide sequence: TGTGCCAGCAGTTTTCCAGGGCGGGATGGCTACACCTTC.

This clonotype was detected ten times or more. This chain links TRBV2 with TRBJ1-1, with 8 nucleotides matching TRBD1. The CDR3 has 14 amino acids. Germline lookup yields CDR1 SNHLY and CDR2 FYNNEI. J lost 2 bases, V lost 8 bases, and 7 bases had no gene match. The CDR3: CASLKTGVNTEAFF. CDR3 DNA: TGTGCCAGCCTAAAGACAGGGGTAAACACTGAAGCTTTCTTT.

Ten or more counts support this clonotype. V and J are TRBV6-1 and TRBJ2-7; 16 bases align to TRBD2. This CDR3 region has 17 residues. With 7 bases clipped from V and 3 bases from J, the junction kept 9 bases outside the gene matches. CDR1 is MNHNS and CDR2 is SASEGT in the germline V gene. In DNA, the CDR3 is TGTGCCAGCACACCTGGGACTAGCGGGAGGGGGCTCTACGAGCAGTACTTC. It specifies CASTPGTSGRGLYEQYF.

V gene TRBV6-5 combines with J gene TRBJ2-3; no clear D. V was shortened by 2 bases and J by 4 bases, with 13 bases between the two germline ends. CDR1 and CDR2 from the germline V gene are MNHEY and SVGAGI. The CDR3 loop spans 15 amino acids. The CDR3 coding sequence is TGTGCCAGCAGTTACGACGGAGTGTACCCAGATACGCAGTATTTT. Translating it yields CASSYDGVYPDTQYF.

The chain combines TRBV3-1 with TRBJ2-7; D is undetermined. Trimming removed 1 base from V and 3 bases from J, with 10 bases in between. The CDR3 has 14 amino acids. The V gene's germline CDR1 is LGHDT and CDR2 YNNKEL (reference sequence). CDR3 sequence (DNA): TGTGCCAGCAGCCAAGTGGACCGTATCTACGAGCAGTACTTC. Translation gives CASSQVDRIYEQYF.

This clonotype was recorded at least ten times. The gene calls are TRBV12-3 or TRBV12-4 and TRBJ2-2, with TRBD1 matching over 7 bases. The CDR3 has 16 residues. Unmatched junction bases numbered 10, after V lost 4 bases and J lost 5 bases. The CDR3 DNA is TGTGCCAGCAGTTATGGGGACAGCCCTGAGACCGGGGAGCTGTTTTTT. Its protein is CASSYGDSPETGELFF.